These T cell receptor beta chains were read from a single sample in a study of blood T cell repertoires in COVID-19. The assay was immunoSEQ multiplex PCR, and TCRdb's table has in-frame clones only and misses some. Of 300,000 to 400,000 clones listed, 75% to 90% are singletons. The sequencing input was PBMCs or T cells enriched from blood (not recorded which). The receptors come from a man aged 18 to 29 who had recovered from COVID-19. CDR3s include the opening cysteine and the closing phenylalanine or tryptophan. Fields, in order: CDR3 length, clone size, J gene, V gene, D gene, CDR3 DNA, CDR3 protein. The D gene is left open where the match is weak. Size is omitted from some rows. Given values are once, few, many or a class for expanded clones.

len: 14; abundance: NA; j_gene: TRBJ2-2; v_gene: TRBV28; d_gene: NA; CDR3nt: TGTGCCACAGACCAGGGTTTTTCCACCGGGGAGCTGTTTTTT; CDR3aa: CATDQGFSTGELFF
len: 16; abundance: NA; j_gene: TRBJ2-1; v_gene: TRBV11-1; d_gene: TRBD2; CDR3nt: TGTGCCAGCAGCCCTTTAGCGGGATTTTCCTACAATGAGCAGTTCTTC; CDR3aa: CASSPLAGFSYNEQFF
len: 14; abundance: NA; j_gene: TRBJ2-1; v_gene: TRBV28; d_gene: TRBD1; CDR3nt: TGTGCCAGCAGTTACGGACAGGTGGGCAATGAGCAGTTCTTC; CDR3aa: CASSYGQVGNEQFF
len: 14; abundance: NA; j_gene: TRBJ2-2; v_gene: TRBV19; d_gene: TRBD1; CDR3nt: TGTGCCAGTAGTATCAGGGGGCCCGGCGGGGAGCTGTTTTTT; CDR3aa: CASSIRGPGGELFF
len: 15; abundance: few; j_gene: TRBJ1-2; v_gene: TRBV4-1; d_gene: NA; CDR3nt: TGCGCCAGCAGCCAGACGGAAGGGGGTAACTATGGCTACACCTTC; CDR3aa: CASSQTEGGNYGYTF
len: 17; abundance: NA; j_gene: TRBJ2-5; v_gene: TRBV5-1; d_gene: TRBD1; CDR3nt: TGCGCCAGCAGCTTGGAACAGGGGGCTACCTTCCAAGAGACCCAGTACTTC; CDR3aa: CASSLEQGATFQETQYF
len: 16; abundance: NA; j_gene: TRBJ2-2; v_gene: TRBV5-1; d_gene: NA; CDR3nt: TGCGCCAGCAGCCCGGGATTTATATCGAACACCGGGGAGCTGTTTTTT; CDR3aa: CASSPGFISNTGELFF
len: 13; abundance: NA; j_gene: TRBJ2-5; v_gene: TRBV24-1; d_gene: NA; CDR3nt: TGTGCCACCGGCGGGCTGGCCCAAGAGACCCAGTACTTC; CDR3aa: CATGGLAQETQYF
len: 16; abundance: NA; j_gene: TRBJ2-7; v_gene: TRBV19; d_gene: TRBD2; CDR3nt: TGTGCCAGTAGTCTCGGGTCGGCGGGAGGCTCCTACGAGCAGTACTTC; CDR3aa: CASSLGSAGGSYEQYF
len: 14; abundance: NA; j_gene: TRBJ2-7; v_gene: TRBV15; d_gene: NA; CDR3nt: TGTGCCACCAGCAGAGATCGTACAGGGAAAGAGCAGTACTTC; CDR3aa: CATSRDRTGKEQYF
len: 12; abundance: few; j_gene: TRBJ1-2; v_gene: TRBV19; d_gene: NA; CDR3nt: TGTGCCAGTTCATACGGGGACTATGGCTACACCTTC; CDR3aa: CASSYGDYGYTF
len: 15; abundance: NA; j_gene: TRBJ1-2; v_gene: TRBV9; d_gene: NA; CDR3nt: TGTGCCAGCACCCAGGGAGGGGGGCTATTCTATGGCTACACCTTC; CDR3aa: CASTQGGGLFYGYTF
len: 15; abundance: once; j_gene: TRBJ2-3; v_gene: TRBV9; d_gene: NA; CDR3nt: TGTGCCAGCAGCGTTGGGACACCTGGCACAGATACGCAGTATTTT; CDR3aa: CASSVGTPGTDTQYF
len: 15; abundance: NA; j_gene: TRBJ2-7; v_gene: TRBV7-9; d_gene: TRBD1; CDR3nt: TGTGCCAGCAGCTTACAAAGACAGGGGGCCTACGAGCAGTACTTC; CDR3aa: CASSLQRQGAYEQYF
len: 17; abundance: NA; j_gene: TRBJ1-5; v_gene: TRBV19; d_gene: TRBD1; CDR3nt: TGTGCCAGTAGTATAGTTACAGGGGGCGCGAGCAATCAGCCCCAGCATTTT; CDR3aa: CASSIVTGGASNQPQHF
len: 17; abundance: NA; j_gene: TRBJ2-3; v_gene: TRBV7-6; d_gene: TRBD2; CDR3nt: TGTGCCAGCAGCTTAGCGTCTAGCGGGGGGGTAACAGATACGCAGTATTTT; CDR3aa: CASSLASSGGVTDTQYF
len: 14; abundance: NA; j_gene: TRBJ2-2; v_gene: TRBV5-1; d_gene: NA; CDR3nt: TGCGCCAGCCAGGAGGCAGGGGAGACCGGGGAGCTGTTTTTT; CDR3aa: CASQEAGETGELFF
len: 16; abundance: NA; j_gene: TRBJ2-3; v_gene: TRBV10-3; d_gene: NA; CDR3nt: TGTGCCATCAGTGAGTCCCCGGACTACCTCACAGATACGCAGTATTTT; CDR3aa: CAISESPDYLTDTQYF
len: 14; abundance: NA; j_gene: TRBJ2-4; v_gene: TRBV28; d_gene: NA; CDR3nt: TGTGCCAGCAGTAAACAGGGAGCCAAAAACATTCAGTACTTC; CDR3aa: CASSKQGAKNIQYF
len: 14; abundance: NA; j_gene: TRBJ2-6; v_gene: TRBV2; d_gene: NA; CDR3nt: TGTGCCAGCACGGAGGGGCTTGGGGCCAACGTCCTGACTTTC; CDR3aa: CASTEGLGANVLTF
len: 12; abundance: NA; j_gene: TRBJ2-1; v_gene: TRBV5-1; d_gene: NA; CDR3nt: TGCGCCAGCAGCTTGGAGGGGCGTGAGCAGTTCTTC; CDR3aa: CASSLEGREQFF
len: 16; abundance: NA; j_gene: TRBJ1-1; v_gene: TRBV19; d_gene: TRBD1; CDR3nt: TGTGCCAGTAGTATCGGTGGGACAGGGGGTACTGGGGAAGCTTTCTTT; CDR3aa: CASSIGGTGGTGEAFF
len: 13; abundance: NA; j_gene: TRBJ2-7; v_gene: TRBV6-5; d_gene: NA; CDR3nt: TGTGCCAGCGGATCTACTAACTCCTACGAGCAGTACTTC; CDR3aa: CASGSTNSYEQYF
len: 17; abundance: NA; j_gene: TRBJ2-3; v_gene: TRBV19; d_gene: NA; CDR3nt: TGTGCCAGGCCTCCGGAGGATAGCGGATCTAGCACAGATACGCAGTATTTT; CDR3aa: CARPPEDSGSSTDTQYF
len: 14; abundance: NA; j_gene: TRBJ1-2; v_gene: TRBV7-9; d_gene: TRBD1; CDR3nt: TGTGCCAGCAGCTTAGAACAGGGGTGGAGTGGCTACACCTTC; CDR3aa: CASSLEQGWSGYTF
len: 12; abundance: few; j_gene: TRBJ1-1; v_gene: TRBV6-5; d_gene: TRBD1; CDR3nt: TGTGCCAGCAGTTATAGACAGGGCAAAGCTTTCTTT; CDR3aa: CASSYRQGKAFF
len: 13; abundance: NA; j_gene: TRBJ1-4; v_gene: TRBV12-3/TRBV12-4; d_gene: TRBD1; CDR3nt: TGTGCCAGCAGTTCTAGGGGGCACCTTGGACTGTTTTTT; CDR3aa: CASSSRGHLGLFF
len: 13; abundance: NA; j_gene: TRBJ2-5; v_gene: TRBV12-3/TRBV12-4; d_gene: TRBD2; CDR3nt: TGTGCCAGCGCTCCCGGGACTAAAGAGACCCAGTACTTC; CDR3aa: CASAPGTKETQYF
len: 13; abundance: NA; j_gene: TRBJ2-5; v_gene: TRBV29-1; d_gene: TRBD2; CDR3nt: TGCAGCGGGGAGGGACTCTTTACCGAGACCCAGTACTTC; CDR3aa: CSGEGLFTETQYF
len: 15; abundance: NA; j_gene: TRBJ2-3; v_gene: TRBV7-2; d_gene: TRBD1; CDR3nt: TGTGCCAGCAGCTCATCGGGACAGGGGGCCTCTACGCAGTATTTT; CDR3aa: CASSSSGQGASTQYF
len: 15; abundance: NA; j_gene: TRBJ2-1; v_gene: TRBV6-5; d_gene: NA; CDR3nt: TGTGCCAGCAGCTTGAGCTCTGGTGGCTACAATGAGCAGTTCTTC; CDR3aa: CASSLSSGGYNEQFF
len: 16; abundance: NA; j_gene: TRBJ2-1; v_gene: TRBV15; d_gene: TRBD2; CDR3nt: TGTGCCACCAGCAGAGAGGGACTAGCTACATACAATGAGCAGTTCTTC; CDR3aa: CATSREGLATYNEQFF
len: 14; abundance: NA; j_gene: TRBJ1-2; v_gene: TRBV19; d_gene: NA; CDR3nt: TGTGCCAGTAAACGGACAGCCTTTGGCTATGGCTACACCTTC; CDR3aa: CASKRTAFGYGYTF
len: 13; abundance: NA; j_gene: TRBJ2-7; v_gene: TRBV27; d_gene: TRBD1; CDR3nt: TGTGCCAGCAGTTTCTCAGGGGGCGGCGAGCAGTACTTC; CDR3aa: CASSFSGGGEQYF
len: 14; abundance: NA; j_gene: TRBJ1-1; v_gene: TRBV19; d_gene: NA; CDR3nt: TGTGCCAGTAGTATGGGGCCGGCGAACACTGAAGCTTTCTTT; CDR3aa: CASSMGPANTEAFF
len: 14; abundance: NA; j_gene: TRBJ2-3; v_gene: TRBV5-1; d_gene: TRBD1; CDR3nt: TGCGCCAGTACCCGGGACAGGGGGGCAGATACGCAGTATTTT; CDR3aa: CASTRDRGADTQYF
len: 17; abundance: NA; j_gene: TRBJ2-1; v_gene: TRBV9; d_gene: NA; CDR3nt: TGTGCCAGCAGCTCTGGCCCGGGACTCGGCTCCTACAATGAGCAGTTCTTC; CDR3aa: CASSSGPGLGSYNEQFF
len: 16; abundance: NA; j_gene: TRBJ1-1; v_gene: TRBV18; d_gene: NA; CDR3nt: TGTGCCAGCTTTTCTATCCGGGACACCTTGAACACTGAAGCTTTCTTT; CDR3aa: CASFSIRDTLNTEAFF
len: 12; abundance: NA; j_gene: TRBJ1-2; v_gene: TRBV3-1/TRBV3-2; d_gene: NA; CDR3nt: TGTGCCAGCAGCCAACAGGGCAATGGCTACACCTTC; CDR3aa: CASSQQGNGYTF
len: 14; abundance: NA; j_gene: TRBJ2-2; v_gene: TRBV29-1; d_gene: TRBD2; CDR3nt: TGCAGCGTTGGACTAGCGGGAGCATCGGGGGAGCTGTTTTTT; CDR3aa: CSVGLAGASGELFF
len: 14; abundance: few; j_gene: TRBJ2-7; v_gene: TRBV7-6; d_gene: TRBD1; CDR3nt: TGTGCCAGCAGCTTGGGACAGTCTTCCTACGAGCAGTACTTC; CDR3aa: CASSLGQSSYEQYF